This T cell receptor (beta chain) was sequenced during a study of molecular identifiers for immune sequencing clone quantification. TCR libraries were built in bulk with a published protocol and specific TCR primers. TCRdb reanalysed the PCR reads using MiXCR and keeps one entry per CDR3 protein. The table shows more than 250,000 distinct CDR3 sequences, with 20% to 25% occurring only once. CDR1 and CDR2 (germline): KGHDR, SFDVKD. The V end was cut by 3 bases, the J end by 6 bases, with 13 bases between. This CDR3 has 15 residues. Ten or more counts support this clonotype. The chain couples TRBV24-1 to TRBJ2-2; D uncertain. The clonotype was recovered from a human donor in good health. Some libraries in this study had Jurkat cell RNA spiked in. The sequenced material came from naive CD8+ T cells from blood, with Jurkat cell RNA spiked in. Subset: FACS-sorted CD8+CD4-CCR7+CD45RA+ naive T cells. CDR3 DNA: TGTGCCACCAGTGATGAAGCTTCCTTCGCCGGGGAGCTGTTTTTT. Amino acid sequence: CATSDEASFAGELFF.